One and the same sample provided the 2 T cell receptor beta chains below, sequenced in a study of human versus mouse CDR3 diversity and MHC coevolution. TCRdb keeps only in-frame clones here, not all; method: immunoSEQ multiplex PCR. Found here are some 60,000 clones, around 94% of them singletons; the top ten hold 18%. Input material: naive CD4+ T cells from blood. Subset noted: CD45RO-negative CD62L-positive naive CD4 T cells. The receptors derive from a person aged 55 to 69 in good health.

The V and J genes are TRBV15 and TRBJ2-3, with TRBD2 matching 10 bases. Germline V gene lookup returns CDR1 LNHNV and CDR2 YYDKDF (reference sequence). The CDR3 extends over 17 amino acids. The V and J ends lost 4 bases and 4 bases, in that order; junction bases with no gene match: 11. The CDR3 DNA follows: TGTGCCACCAGCAAGACCCCTAGCGGGAGAATCCCAGATACGCAGTATTTT. Amino acids: CATSKTPSGRIPDTQYF.

The chain links TRBV7-3 to TRBJ2-3; TRBD2 matches at 15 bases. Germline V lookup: CDR1 SGHTA, CDR2 FQGTGA. The CDR3 is 21 residues long. With 0 bases clipped from V and 1 base from J, the junction kept 11 bases outside the gene matches. CDR3 sequence: CASSLTSGTSGRRGGTDTQYF. Written as DNA, the CDR3 is TGTGCCAGCAGCTTAACGAGCGGGACTAGCGGGAGGAGAGGGGGCACAGATACGCAGTATTTT.